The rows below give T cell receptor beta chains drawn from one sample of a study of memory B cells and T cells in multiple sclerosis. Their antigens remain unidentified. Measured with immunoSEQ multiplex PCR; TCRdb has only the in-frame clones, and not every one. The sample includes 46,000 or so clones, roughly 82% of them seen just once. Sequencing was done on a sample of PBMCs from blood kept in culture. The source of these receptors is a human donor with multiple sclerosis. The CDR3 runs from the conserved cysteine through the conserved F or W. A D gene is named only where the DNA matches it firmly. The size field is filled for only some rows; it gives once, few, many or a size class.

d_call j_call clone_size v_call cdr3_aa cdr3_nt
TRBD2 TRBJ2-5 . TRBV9 CASSVGIAGAQETQYF TGTGCCAGCAGCGTAGGTATAGCGGGGGCCCAAGAGACCCAGTACTTC
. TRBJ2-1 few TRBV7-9 CASSLKTAPYNEQFF TGTGCCAGCAGCTTAAAGACAGCTCCCTACAATGAGCAGTTCTTC
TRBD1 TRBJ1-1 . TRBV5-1 CASSPETGGIGNTEAFF TGCGCCAGCAGCCCAGAAACAGGGGGCATTGGGAACACTGAAGCTTTCTTT
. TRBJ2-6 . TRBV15 CATSREAGEAWGANVLTF TGTGCCACCAGCAGAGAAGCCGGGGAGGCCTGGGGGGCCAACGTCCTGACTTTC
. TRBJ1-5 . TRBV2 CASIPTEPQHF TGTGCCAGCATCCCGACAGAGCCCCAGCATTTT
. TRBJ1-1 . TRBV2 CASSWTVNTEAFF TGTGCCAGCAGTTGGACAGTGAACACTGAAGCTTTCTTT
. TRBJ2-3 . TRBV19 CASSDRFGTDTQYF TGTGCCAGTAGCGACAGGTTCGGAACAGATACGCAGTATTTT
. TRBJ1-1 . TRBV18 CASSRGLESTEAFF TGTGCCAGCTCACGGGGACTCGAGAGCACTGAAGCTTTCTTT
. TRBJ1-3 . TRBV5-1 CASSSGAGGLSGNTIYF TGCGCCAGCAGCTCGGGTGCCGGGGGACTCTCTGGAAACACCATATATTTT
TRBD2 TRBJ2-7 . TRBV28 CASTSGGTSYEQYF TGTGCCAGCACGAGCGGGGGGACCTCCTACGAGCAGTACTTC
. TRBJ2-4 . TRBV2 CASKLAGSTLLAKNIQYF TGTGCCAGCAAATTGGCAGGGTCCACACTATTAGCCAAAAACATTCAGTACTTC
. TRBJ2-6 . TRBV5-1 CASSLDGISGANVLTF TGCGCCAGCAGCTTGGACGGCATCTCTGGGGCCAACGTCCTGACTTTC
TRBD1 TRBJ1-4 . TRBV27 CASSLASTGGIMNKLFF TGTGCCAGCAGCCTAGCTTCGACAGGGGGGATAATGAATAAACTGTTTTTT
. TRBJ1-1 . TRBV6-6 CASRTDGVKAFF TGTGCCAGCAGGACGGACGGGGTGAAAGCTTTCTTT
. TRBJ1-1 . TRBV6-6 CAFRFRDKGLAGF TGTGCCTTCCGATTCCGGGACAAGGGATTAGCGGGCTTT
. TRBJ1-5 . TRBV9 CASSKSLGQPQHF TGTGCCAGCAGCAAAAGCCTGGGTCAGCCCCAGCATTTT
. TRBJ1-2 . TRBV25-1 CASRDSSNYGYTF TGTGCCAGCAGGGACAGCTCAAACTATGGCTACACCTTC
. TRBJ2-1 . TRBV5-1 CASSLGRVGDEQFF TGCGCCAGCAGCTTGGGGCGGGTCGGGGATGAGCAGTTCTTC
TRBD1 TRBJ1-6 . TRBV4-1 CASSQSGTGNSPLHF TGCGCCAGCAGCCAAAGTGGGACAGGTAATTCACCCCTCCACTTT
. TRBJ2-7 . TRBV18 CASSPGRLSYEQYF TGTGCCAGCTCACCCGGACGGCTCTCCTACGAGCAGTACTTC
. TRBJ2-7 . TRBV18 CASSLGKLEQYF TGTGCCAGCTCACTCGGGAAGTTGGAGCAGTACTTC
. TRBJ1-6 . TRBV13 CASSLKPSPLHF TGTGCCAGCAGCTTAAAACCGTCACCCCTCCACTTT
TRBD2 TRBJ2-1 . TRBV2 CASRPGKLAGGAGSYNEQFF TGTGCCAGCAGACCCGGGAAGCTAGCGGGGGGGGCCGGATCCTACAATGAGCAGTTCTTC
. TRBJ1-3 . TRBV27 CASRDIFSGNTIYF TGTGCCAGCAGGGACATTTTCTCTGGAAACACCATATATTTT
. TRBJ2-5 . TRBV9 CASSLGGPQETQYF TGTGCCAGCAGCCTAGGGGGGCCTCAGGAGACCCAGTACTTC
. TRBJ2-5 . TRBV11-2 CASSLSLQETQYF TGTGCCAGCAGCTTAAGTCTTCAAGAGACCCAGTACTTC
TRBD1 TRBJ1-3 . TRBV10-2 CASGGTGSLLSGNTIYF TGCGCCAGCGGAGGGACAGGGAGCCTCCTGTCTGGAAACACCATATATTTT
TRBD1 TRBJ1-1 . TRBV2 CASNPGQGLNTEAFF TGTGCCAGCAATCCTGGACAGGGATTGAACACTGAAGCTTTCTTT
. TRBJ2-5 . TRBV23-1 CASSQKDRVGGLAGYKETQYF TGCGCCAGCAGTCAAAAGGACAGGGTTGGGGGGCTAGCGGGGTATAAAGAGACCCAGTACTTC
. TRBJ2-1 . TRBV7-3 CASSSMGNEQFF TGTGCCAGCAGCTCCATGGGCAATGAGCAGTTCTTC